These 2 T cell receptor beta chains were all obtained from the same sample, sequenced in a study of cytomegalovirus exposure and HLA in healthy donors. In the PCR, 60 Vbeta and 13 Jbeta primers were used. The assay was immunoSEQ multiplex PCR, and TCRdb's table has in-frame clones only and misses some. Here the sample spans some 96,000 clones, about 76% being singletons. The sequencing sample was made of PBMCs. All receptors derive from a man between 35 and 55 years old in good health and CMV-seropositive.

The rearrangement uses TRBV9 and TRBJ2-1; D gene unclear. The CDR3 has 12 residues. Per the germline V gene, CDR1 is SGDLS and CDR2 is YYNGEE. V was shortened by 3 bases and J by 6 bases, with 7 bases between the two germline ends. DNA of the CDR3: TGTGCCAGCAGCGGTCCGAGCAATGAGCAGTTCTTC. As protein: CASSGPSNEQFF.

The rearrangement uses TRBV28 and TRBJ1-4, with 7 bases that match TRBD1. Per the germline V gene, CDR1 is MDHEN and CDR2 is SYDVKM. This CDR3 has 15 amino acids. V shed 4 bases, J shed 5 bases, and the junction held 7 bases outside the gene matches. CDR3 residues: CASSYPGQRNEKLFF. The CDR3 DNA is TGTGCCAGCAGTTATCCGGGACAGCGGAATGAAAAACTGTTTTTT.